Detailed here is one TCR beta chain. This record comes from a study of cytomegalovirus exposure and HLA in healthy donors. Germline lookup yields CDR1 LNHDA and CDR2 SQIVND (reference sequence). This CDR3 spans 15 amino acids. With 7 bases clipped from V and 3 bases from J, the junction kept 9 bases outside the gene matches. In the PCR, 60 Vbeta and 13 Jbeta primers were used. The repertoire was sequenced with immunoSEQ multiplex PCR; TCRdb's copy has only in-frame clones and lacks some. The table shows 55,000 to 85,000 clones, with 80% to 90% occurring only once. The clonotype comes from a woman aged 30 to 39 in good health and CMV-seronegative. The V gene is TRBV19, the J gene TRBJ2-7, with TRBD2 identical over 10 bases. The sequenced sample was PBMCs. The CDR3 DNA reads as TGTGCCAGTACCCCTCAGGCTAGCGGGAGCTACGAGCAGTACTTC. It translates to CASTPQASGSYEQYF.